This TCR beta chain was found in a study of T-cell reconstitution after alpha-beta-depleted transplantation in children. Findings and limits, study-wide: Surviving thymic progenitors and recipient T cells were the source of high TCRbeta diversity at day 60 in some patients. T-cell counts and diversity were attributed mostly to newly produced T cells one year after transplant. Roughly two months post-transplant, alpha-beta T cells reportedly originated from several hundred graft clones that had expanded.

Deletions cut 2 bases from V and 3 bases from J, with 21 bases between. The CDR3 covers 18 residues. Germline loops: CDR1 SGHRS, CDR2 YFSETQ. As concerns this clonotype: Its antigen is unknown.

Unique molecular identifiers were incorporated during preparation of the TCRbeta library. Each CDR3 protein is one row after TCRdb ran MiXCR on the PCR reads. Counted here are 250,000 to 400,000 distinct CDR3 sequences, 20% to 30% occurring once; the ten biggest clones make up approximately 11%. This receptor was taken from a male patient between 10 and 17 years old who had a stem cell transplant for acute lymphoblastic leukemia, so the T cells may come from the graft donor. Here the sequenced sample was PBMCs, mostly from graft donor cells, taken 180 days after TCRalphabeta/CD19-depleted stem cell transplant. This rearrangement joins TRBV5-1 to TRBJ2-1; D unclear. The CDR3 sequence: CASSFAAQYMGYYNEQFF. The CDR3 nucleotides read TGCGCCAGCAGCTTCGCGGCACAGTACATGGGTTACTACAATGAGCAGTTCTTC.